The 19 T cell receptor beta chains reported below all come from one sample, sequenced in a study of T-cell memory formation after mild COVID-19. A single record per CDR3 protein comes from TCRdb applying MiXCR to the 5' RACE reads. The table records 450,000 or so distinct CDR3 sequences, around 20% of them present only once. Sequenced material: PBMCs or a T cell subset sorted from them (not recorded which). The receptors stem from an adult woman who had mild COVID-19 (a few samples of this study predate the infection). Cell type and time point are not known.

This clonotype was counted only a few times. The V gene is TRBV7-9, the J gene TRBJ2-7; 10 nucleotides match TRBD1. Germline V gene data show CDR1 as SEHNR and CDR2 as FQNEAQ (reference sequence). CDR3 size: 15 residues. Trimming removed 3 bases from V and 3 bases from J; junction bases left unmatched: 5. The CDR3, as DNA: TGTGCCAGCAGCTTGGGTAGGACAGGGGGCTACGAGCAGTACTTC. Protein: CASSLGRTGGYEQYF.

A remark on this clonotype: One end of the junction varies from germline; a read error may be responsible. V usage is TRBV11-3 and J usage is TRBJ2-1; TRBD2 matches 7 bases. The CDR3 is 12 residues long. Looked up from germline, CDR1 is SGHNT and CDR2 is YENEEA. CDR3 nucleotides: TGTGCCAGCAGCCTGGGGGGGAGGGCCGAGGGCTTC. It specifies CASSLGGRAEGF.

This clonotype was detected a few times. V usage is TRBV12-3 or TRBV12-4 and J usage is TRBJ1-1; 8 bases line up with TRBD1. The V and J ends lost 4 bases and 4 bases, in that order; junction bases with no gene match: 5. The CDR3 is 14 residues long. The CDR3 protein is CASSSDRGGTEAFF. The CDR3, as DNA: TGTGCCAGCAGTTCTGACAGGGGAGGCACTGAAGCTTTCTTT.

This chain uses TRBV19 with TRBJ1-6; D remains ambiguous. The V end lost 1 base, the J end lost 12 bases, and 10 bases lay between the germline ends. The CDR3 has 13 residues. CDR1 and CDR2 (germline): LNHDA, SQIVND (reference sequence). The CDR3 loop is CASSIGAGLPLHF. In DNA form, the CDR3 reads TGTGCCAGTAGTATAGGCGCCGGCTTACCCCTCCACTTT.

This clonotype has a handful of counts. The CDR3 here is CASSPRQKSRTGGNTEAFF. DNA of the CDR3: TGTGCCAGCAGCCCGCGCCAAAAATCGAGGACAGGGGGGAACACTGAAGCTTTCTTT. The J gene is TRBJ1-1, the V gene TRBV7-7; 10 positions agree with TRBD1. The CDR3 spans 19 residues. V shed 5 bases, J shed 1 base, and the junction held 16 bases outside the gene matches. In germline, CDR1 is SSHAT, CDR2 FNYEAQ (reference sequence).

The chain couples TRBV5-5 to TRBJ1-1; possible D gene TRBD1, 6 bases. Germline lookup yields CDR1 SGHKS and CDR2 YYEKEE (reference sequence). Deletions cut 1 base from V and 0 bases from J, with 16 bases between. The CDR3 sequence is 17 residues long. The CDR3 region is CASSLSGRGVMNTEAFF. The CDR3 DNA is TGTGCCAGCAGCTTGAGCGGCAGGGGCGTCATGAACACTGAAGCTTTCTTT.

This clonotype was found a few times. The gene calls are TRBV7-2 and TRBJ2-7; possibly TRBD2 for D (6 bases). CDR1 and CDR2 (germline): SGHTA, FQGNSA. CDR3 size: 16 residues. Trimming took off 4 bases at V and 2 bases at J, with 18 bases between the two ends. This chain's CDR3 is CASSSTTTSPTYEQYF. The CDR3 nucleotides read TGTGCCAGCAGCTCAACGACGACTAGTCCTACCTACGAGCAGTACTTC.

A word on this clonotype: A read error may account for a junction end that differs from germline. This chain connects TRBV5-1 to TRBJ2-7; possible D gene TRBD1, 5 bases. Looked up from germline, CDR1 is SGHRS and CDR2 is YFSETQ. The CDR3 runs to 14 residues. The CDR3 sequence: CASSLGDRTYEQYF. The CDR3, as DNA: TGTGCCAGCAGCTTAGGCGACAGAACCTACGAGCAGTACTTC.

The J gene is TRBJ2-3, the V gene TRBV9; 8 bases map to TRBD1. In germline, CDR1 is SGDLS, CDR2 YYNGEE. V dropped 3 bases and J dropped 4; count of bases not matched to a gene: 7. This CDR3 spans 15 amino acids. The chain's CDR3 is CASSADLTGADTQYF. The CDR3 nucleotides read TGTGCCAGCAGCGCGGACCTGACAGGGGCAGATACGCAGTATTTT.

Remarks on this clonotype: It is likely a read error, because the conserved phenylalanine at the end of the CDR3 is missing. This CDR3 is CASSQRQGAYNEQFL. CDR3 nucleotide sequence: TGTGCCAGCAGTCAGAGACAGGGTGCCTACAATGAGCAGTTCTTA. The V gene is TRBV7-9, the J gene TRBJ2-1, with 7 bases aligning to TRBD1. After removal of 6 bases from V and 2 bases from J, the junction contained 7 bases not matched to a gene. Germline V lookup: CDR1 SEHNR, CDR2 FQNEAQ (reference sequence). The CDR3 loop spans 15 amino acids.

The chain combines TRBV18 with TRBJ2-2; D gene uncertain. The CDR3 loop spans 14 amino acids. V lost 0 bases and J 1 base, leaving 3 bases between the germline ends. Germline-derived CDR1 and CDR2 are KGHSH and LQKENI. CDR3 DNA sequence: TGTGCCAGCTCACCACCCAGGAACACCGGGGAGCTGTTTTTT. It yields the protein CASSPPRNTGELFF. Full variable domain (remainder filled in from reference TRBV18 and TRBJ2-2): NAGVMQNPRHLVRRRGQEARLRCSPMKGHSHVYWYRQLPEEGLKFMVYLQKENIIDESGMPKERFSAEFPKEGPSILRIQQVVRGDSAAYFCASSPPRNTGELFFGEGSRLTVL.

This clonotype appeared a few times. The rearrangement joins TRBV18 to TRBJ2-1, with D maybe TRBD2 (6 bases). The V gene's germline CDR1 is KGHSH and CDR2 LQKENI. The CDR3 consists of 14 residues. The V and J ends lost 0 bases and 7 bases respectively, with 10 bases between them. The CDR3 nucleotides are TGTGCCAGCTCACCACCCGCAGGGAGGAATGAGCAGTTCTTC. It specifies CASSPPAGRNEQFF.

The chain couples TRBV20-1 to TRBJ2-2, with no clear D. This CDR3 has 13 residues. Germline CDR1 DFQATT, CDR2 SNEGSKA (reference sequence). V was shortened by 0 bases and J by 3 bases, with 5 bases between the two germline ends. CDR3 region: CSARDSYTGELFF. The CDR3 DNA reads TGCAGTGCTAGAGACAGCTACACCGGGGAGCTGTTTTTT.

V is TRBV7-9 and J is TRBJ2-4; D may be TRBD1 or TRBD2 (5 bases each). The V end lost 5 bases, the J end lost 4 bases, and 18 bases lay between the germline ends. The germline gives CDR1 SEHNR, CDR2 FQNEAQ (reference sequence). This CDR3 is built from 16 residues. In DNA, the CDR3 is TGTGCCAGCAGCCGCACGCCGGGACCCACAAAAAACATTCAGTACTTC. Protein: CASSRTPGPTKNIQYF.

This clonotype was counted only a few times. The chain recombines TRBV5-1 with TRBJ1-2; maybe TRBD1 (5 bases). V was pared by 0 bases and J by 7 bases, with 13 bases between. CDR3 length: 14 residues. Germline lookup yields CDR1 SGHRS and CDR2 YFSETQ. The DNA for the CDR3 is TGCGCCAGCAGCTTGGCGCAGGGAGCGGGTGGCTACACCTTC. Protein product: CASSLAQGAGGYTF.

This clonotype occurred a few times. J is TRBJ2-4 and V is TRBV4-1; tentative D call: TRBD1 (6 bases). Germline V gene sequence: CDR1 MGHRA, CDR2 YSYEKL. The V and J ends lost 3 bases and 5 bases respectively, with 14 bases between them. This CDR3 region has 15 residues. The CDR3 nucleotides are TGCGCCAGCAGCCAGAACTCGGACAGACAAAACATTCAGTACTTC. Translation: CASSQNSDRQNIQYF.

The gene calls are TRBV23-1 and TRBJ2-5; TRBD1 agrees at 9 bases. Being an ORF, TRBV23-1 has a function that is uncertain. The CDR3 spans 16 residues. V lost 3 bases to trimming and J lost 2 bases; unmatched junction nucleotides: 7. The CDR3 DNA is TGCGCCAGCAGTCAGTTCGACAGGGGGGGACAAGAGACCCAGTACTTC. It is translated as CASSQFDRGGQETQYF.

This clonotype occurred many times. The rearrangement links TRBV20-1 to TRBJ2-1; 8 bases map to TRBD2. Per the germline V gene, CDR1 is DFQATT and CDR2 is SNEGSKA (reference sequence). The CDR3 has 17 amino acids. J gave up 4 bases and V 0 bases, and 11 bases lay outside the gene matches. The CDR3 DNA is TGCAGTGCTAGAGATATCCCCCGAGTAGCGGGGTACAATGAGCAGTTCTTC. Translation: CSARDIPRVAGYNEQFF.

There are a few counts of this clonotype. This chain links TRBV7-6 with TRBJ2-1; tentative D call: TRBD1 (5 bases). V gave up 5 bases and J gave up 0 bases, with 11 bases separating them. Per germline, CDR1 SGHVS and CDR2 FNYEAQ. The CDR3 runs to 15 residues. CDR3 protein: CASSPKGFSYNEQFF. As DNA, the CDR3 is TGTGCCAGCAGCCCAAAGGGGTTCTCCTACAATGAGCAGTTCTTC.